The sequence of this TCR beta chain was determined in a study of cytomegalovirus exposure and HLA in healthy donors. Study conclusions and caveats: Across donors, presence/absence analyses took sequencing depth to be roughly uniform.

The sample holds one count of this clone. Its antigen is undetermined. There are 14 residues in the CDR3. Deletions cut 0 bases from V and 2 bases from J, with 6 bases between. The V gene's germline CDR1 is SGHAT and CDR2 FQNNGV. PCR used 60 Vbeta primers and 13 Jbeta primers. The assay was immunoSEQ multiplex PCR, and TCRdb's table has in-frame clones only and misses some. The repertoire has tens of thousands of clones, roughly 76% of them found once; the top ten carry over 1.1%. The chain is built from TRBV11-2 and TRBJ2-3; D not resolved. The source of this sequence is a male donor in good health and CMV-seronegative. The sequencing input was PBMCs. In DNA form, the CDR3 reads TGTGCCAGCAGCTTAGACTATTCCACAGATACGCAGTATTTT. It translates to CASSLDYSTDTQYF. The full variable domain, with the rest looked up from reference TRBV11-2 and TRBJ2-3, is EAGVAQSPRYKIIEKRQSVAFWCNPISGHATLYWYQQILGQGPKLLIQFQNNGVVDDSQLPKDRFSAERLKGVDSTLKIQPAKLEDSAVYLCASSLDYSTDTQYFGPGTRLTVL.